This T cell receptor beta chain came from a study of blood T cell repertoires in COVID-19. Profiling relied on immunoSEQ multiplex PCR, and the TCRdb table lists in-frame clones only, not all of them. The sample has 300,000 or so clones, 85% to 90% seen once; the top ten hold about 4%. The CDR3 totals 11 residues. In germline, CDR1 is SNHLY, CDR2 FYNNEI. V lost 9 bases and J 6 bases, leaving 11 bases between the germline ends. This chain connects TRBV2 to TRBJ1-1; possibly TRBD1 for D (5 bases). The sequenced sample consisted of peripheral blood. This TCR derives from a woman in her 40s with acute or convalescent COVID-19. CDR3 in amino acids: CASPGGSEAFF. The CDR3 bases are TGTGCCAGTCCTGGGGGGTCTGAAGCTTTCTTT.